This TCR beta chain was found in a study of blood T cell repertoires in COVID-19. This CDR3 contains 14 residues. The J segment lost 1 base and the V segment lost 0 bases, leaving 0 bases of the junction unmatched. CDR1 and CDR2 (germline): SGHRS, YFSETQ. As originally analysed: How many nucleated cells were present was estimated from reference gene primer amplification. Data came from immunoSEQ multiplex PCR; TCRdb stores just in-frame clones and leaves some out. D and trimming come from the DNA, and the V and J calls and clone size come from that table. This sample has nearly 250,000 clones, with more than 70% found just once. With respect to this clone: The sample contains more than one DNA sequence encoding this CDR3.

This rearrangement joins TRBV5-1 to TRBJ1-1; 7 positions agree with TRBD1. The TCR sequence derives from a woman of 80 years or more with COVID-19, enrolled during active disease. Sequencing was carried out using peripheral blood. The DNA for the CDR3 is TGCGCCAGCAGCTTGGACAGGGGGAACACTGAAGCTTTCTTT. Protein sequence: CASSLDRGNTEAFF.